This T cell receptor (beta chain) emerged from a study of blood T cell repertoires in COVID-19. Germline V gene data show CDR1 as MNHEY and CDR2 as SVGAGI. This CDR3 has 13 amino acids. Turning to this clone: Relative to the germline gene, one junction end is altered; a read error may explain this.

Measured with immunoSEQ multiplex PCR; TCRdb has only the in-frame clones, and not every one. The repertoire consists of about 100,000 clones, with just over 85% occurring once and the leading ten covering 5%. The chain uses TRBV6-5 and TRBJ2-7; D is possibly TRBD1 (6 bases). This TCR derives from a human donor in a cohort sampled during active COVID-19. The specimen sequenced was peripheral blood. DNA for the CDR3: TGTGCCAGCAGTCTAGAGCCGGGACACGGGGCGTCCTTC. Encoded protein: CASSLEPGHGASF.